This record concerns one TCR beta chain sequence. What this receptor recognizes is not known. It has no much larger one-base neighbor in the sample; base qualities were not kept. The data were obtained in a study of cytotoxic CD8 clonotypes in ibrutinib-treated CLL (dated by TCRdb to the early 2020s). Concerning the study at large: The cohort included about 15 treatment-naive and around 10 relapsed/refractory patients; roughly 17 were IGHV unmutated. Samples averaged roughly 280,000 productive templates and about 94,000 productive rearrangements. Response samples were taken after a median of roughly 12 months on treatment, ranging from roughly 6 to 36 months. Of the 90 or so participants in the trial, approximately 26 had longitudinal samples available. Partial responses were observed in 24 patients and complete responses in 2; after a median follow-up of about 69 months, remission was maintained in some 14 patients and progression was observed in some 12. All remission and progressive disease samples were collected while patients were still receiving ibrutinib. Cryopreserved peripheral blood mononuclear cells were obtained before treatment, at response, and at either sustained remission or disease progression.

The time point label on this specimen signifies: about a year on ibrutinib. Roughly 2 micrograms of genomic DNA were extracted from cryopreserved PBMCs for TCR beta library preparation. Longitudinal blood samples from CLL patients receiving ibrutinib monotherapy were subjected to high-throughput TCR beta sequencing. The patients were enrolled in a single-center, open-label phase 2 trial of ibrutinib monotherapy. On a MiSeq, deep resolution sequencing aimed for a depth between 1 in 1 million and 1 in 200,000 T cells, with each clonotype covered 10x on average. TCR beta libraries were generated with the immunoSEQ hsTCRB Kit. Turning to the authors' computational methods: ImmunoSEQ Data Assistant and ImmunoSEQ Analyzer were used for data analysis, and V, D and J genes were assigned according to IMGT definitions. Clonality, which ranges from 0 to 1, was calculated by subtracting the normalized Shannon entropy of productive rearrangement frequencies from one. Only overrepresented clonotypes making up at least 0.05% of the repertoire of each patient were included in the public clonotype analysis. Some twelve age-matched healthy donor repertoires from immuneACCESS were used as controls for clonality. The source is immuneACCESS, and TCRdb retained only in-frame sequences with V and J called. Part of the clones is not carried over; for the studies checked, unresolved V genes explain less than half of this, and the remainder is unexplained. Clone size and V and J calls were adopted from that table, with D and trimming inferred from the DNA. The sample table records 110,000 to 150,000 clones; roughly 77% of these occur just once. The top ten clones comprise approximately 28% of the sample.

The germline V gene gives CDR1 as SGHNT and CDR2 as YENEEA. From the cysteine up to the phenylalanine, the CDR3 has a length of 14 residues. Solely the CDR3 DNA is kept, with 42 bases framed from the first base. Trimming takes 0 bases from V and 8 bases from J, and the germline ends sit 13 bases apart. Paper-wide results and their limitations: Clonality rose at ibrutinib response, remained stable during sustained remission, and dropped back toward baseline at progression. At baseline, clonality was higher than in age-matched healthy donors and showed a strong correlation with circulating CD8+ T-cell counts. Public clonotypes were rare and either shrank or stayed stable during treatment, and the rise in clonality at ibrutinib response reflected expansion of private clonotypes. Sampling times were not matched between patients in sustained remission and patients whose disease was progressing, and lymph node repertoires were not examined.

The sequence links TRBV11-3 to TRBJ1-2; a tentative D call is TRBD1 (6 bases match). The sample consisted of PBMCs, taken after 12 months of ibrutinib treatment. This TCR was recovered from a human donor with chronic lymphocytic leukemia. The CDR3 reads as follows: CASSLEGGGQGYTF. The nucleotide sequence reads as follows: TGTGCCAGCAGCTTAGAAGGTGGGGGGCAAGGCTACACCTTC.